This T cell receptor beta chain stems from a study of post-analysis software for immune sequencing data. Study-wide findings and caveats: Samples made in the same batch grouped tightly together by F measure. Patients had higher frequencies than controls of roughly 5 TRBV segments, including TRBV5-6, TRBV5-1 and TRBV20-1.

A few counts support this clonotype. The antigen remains undetermined. cDNA libraries for TCR beta contained unique molecular identifiers. TCRdb re-analysed the PCR reads in MiXCR, keeping a single row per CDR3 protein. This sample has about 540,000 distinct CDR3 sequences, with approximately 31% found just once. The CDR3 sequence is 13 residues long. V lost 5 bases to trimming and J lost 4 bases, with 11 bases between them. Germline assignment: CDR1 SEHNR and CDR2 FQNEAQ (reference sequence). The specimen was blood. The chain couples TRBV7-9 to TRBJ2-5; tentatively, D is TRBD1 or TRBD2 (6 bases each). This sequence was found in a girl under 18 with multiple sclerosis. CDR3 nucleotides: TGTGCCAGCAGCCGAGGGGGAGGAGAGACCCAGTACTTC. Translation gives CASSRGGGETQYF. Full variable domain (missing parts from reference TRBV7-9 and TRBJ2-5): DTGVSQNPRHKITKRGQNVTFRCDPISEHNRLYWYRQTLGQGPEFLTYFQNEAQLEKSRLLSDRFSAERPKGSFSTLEIQRTEQGDSAMYLCASSRGGGETQYFGPGTRLLVL.